The 28 T cell receptor beta chains in this list originate from one sample, sequenced in a study of blood T cell repertoires in COVID-19. The protocol was immunoSEQ multiplex PCR, while the TCRdb copy is restricted to in-frame clones and leaves out a portion. Among 170,000 or so clones, roughly 80% were seen once, and the ten largest hold 1.5%. Material: peripheral blood. These receptors were obtained from a human donor in a cohort sampled during active COVID-19.

The genes are TRBV28 and TRBJ1-5, with a possible D match to TRBD1 (6 bases). CDR1 and CDR2 from the germline V gene are MDHEN and SYDVKM. The CDR3 length is 15 residues. Trimming removed 6 bases from V and 7 bases from J, with 19 bases in between. The CDR3 spells CASSPGTLMDQPQHF. The CDR3 DNA follows: TGTGCCAGCAGCCCTGGGACACTAATGGACCAGCCCCAGCATTTT.

The V gene is TRBV6-2 or TRBV6-3, the J gene TRBJ2-7; possible D gene TRBD1, 5 bases. The CDR3 length is 13 residues. The ends were cut back, 0 bases at V and 5 bases at J, with 8 bases in the middle. Per the germline V gene, CDR1 is MNHEY and CDR2 is SVGEGT. The CDR3 here is CASSYSTRDEQYF. CDR3 coding DNA: TGTGCCAGCAGTTACTCGACCAGGGACGAGCAGTACTTC.

The chain carries TRBV10-1 and TRBJ2-7; a possible D gene is TRBD1 (5 bases). The germline gives CDR1 WNHNN, CDR2 SYGVQD (reference sequence). This CDR3 is built from 14 residues. Trimming shortened V by 4 bases and J by 4 bases, and 14 bases separated the two germline ends. In DNA, the CDR3 is TGCGCCAGCAGTGGGAAGGGGCGCGAATACGAGCAGTACTTC. As protein: CASSGKGREYEQYF.

This clone was seen a handful of times. The chain joins TRBV6-6 to TRBJ1-1; maybe TRBD1 (6 bases). Germline CDR1 MNHNY, CDR2 SVGAGI (reference sequence). Trimming left V 7 bases short and J 1 base short, with 10 bases between. This CDR3 contains 13 residues. CDR3 sequence: CASTIGGNTEAFF. Here the CDR3 DNA reads TGTGCCAGCACCATAGGGGGGAACACTGAAGCTTTCTTT.

This chain uses TRBV5-1 with TRBJ1-2; the D gene is possibly TRBD1 (6 bases). This CDR3 is built from 15 residues. The germline gives CDR1 SGHRS, CDR2 YFSETQ. V gave up 0 bases and J gave up 4 bases, with 13 bases separating them. Here the CDR3 reads CASSLEATGSYGYTF. CDR3 DNA sequence: TGCGCCAGCAGCTTGGAGGCCACAGGGTCCTATGGCTACACCTTC.

This chain connects TRBV27 to TRBJ2-7, with a weak D call TRBD2 (5 bases). The V gene lost 0 bases and the J gene lost 1 base, with 10 bases spanning the gap. The CDR3 contains 15 residues. From germline, CDR1 is MNHEY and CDR2 SMNVEV (reference sequence). The CDR3 here is CASSLSSGNSYEQYF. The CDR3 coding sequence is TGTGCCAGCAGTTTATCATCCGGGAATTCCTACGAGCAGTACTTC.

This clone was recorded a few times. The chain carries TRBV5-4 and TRBJ1-4, with D possibly matching TRBD1 (6 bases). This CDR3 is built from 13 residues. Trimming left V 4 bases short and J 8 bases short, with 12 bases between. Germline assignment: CDR1 SGHNT and CDR2 YYREEE (reference sequence). CDR3 loop: CASSPDRGEKLFF. The DNA of the CDR3 is TGTGCCAGCAGCCCGGACAGAGGGGAAAAACTGTTTTTT.

This clone showed up just once. This chain links TRBV12-3 or TRBV12-4 with TRBJ2-7; 8 bases agree with TRBD1. V lost 6 bases and J lost 4; bases outside the gene matches: 2. The CDR3 runs 12 residues. The CDR3: CASSRTGYEQYF. CDR3 in DNA: TGTGCCAGCAGCAGGACAGGGTACGAGCAGTACTTC.

The chain couples TRBV28 to TRBJ2-7; D gene ambiguous. Germline CDR1 reads MDHEN; CDR2 reads SYDVKM. With 2 bases removed from V and 4 bases from J, the gap between germline ends came to 6 bases. This CDR3 has 12 residues. CDR3 coding DNA: TGTGCCAGCAGTTTAATACTGTACGAGCAGTACTTC. Amino acid sequence: CASSLILYEQYF. The full variable domain, completed using reference TRBV28 and TRBJ2-7, is DVKVTQSSRYLVKRTGEKVFLECVQDMDHENMFWYRQDPGLGLRLIYFSYDVKMKEKGDIPEGYSVSREKKERFSLILESASTNQTSMYLCASSLILYEQYFGPGTRLTVT.

This clone was counted a single time. The chain uses TRBV2 and TRBJ1-2, with TRBD1 matching 8 bases. Per germline, CDR1 SNHLY and CDR2 FYNNEI. V dropped 11 bases and J dropped 7; count of bases not matched to a gene: 3. The CDR3 length is 10 residues. The CDR3 DNA follows: TGTGCCCGCGGGACAGGTGGCTACACCTTC. Its protein product is CARGTGGYTF.

The CDR3 region has the DNA TGTGCCATCAGACAGAGCTCTGGAAACACCATATATTTT. As protein: CAIRQSSGNTIYF. V and J are TRBV10-3 and TRBJ1-3; D remains unclear. CDR1 and CDR2 from the germline V gene are ENHRY and SYGVKD. CDR3 length equals 13 residues. V lost 6 bases and J 0 bases, leaving 6 bases between the germline ends.

This sequence joins TRBV10-3 and TRBJ1-1; 11 nucleotides align to TRBD1. Losses at the gene ends were 4 bases for V and 1 base for J; bases not matched to a gene: 11. CDR3 length: 18 amino acids. From germline, CDR1 is ENHRY and CDR2 SYGVKD. The CDR3 loop is CAISVREDRGPRNTEAFF. The CDR3 coding sequence is TGTGCCATCAGTGTAAGGGAGGACAGGGGGCCACGGAACACTGAAGCTTTCTTT.

The rearrangement joins TRBV10-3 to TRBJ2-1; 9 nucleotides align to TRBD1. The V gene end was trimmed by 4 bases and the J gene end by 7 bases; junction bases not matched to a gene: 8. The V gene's germline CDR1 is ENHRY and CDR2 SYGVKD. CDR3 size: 15 residues. Written as DNA, the CDR3 is TGTGCCATCAGTGCGGGGACAGGGAGGAGAAATGAGCAGTTCTTC. Its protein is CAISAGTGRRNEQFF.

This rearrangement joins TRBV3-1 (or the pseudogene TRBV3-2) to TRBJ1-6; the match to TRBD1 covers 8 bases. CDR3 size: 13 residues. V dropped 3 bases and J dropped 10; count of bases not matched to a gene: 2. Germline V gene lookup returns CDR1 LGHDT and CDR2 YNNKEL (reference sequence). CDR3 amino acids: CASSHQGASPLHF. The CDR3 DNA reads as TGTGCCAGCAGCCACCAGGGGGCATCACCCCTCCACTTT.

This clone was picked up one time. V is TRBV6-5 and J is TRBJ1-4; possible D gene TRBD1, 5 bases. The CDR3 is 14 residues long. V lost 2 bases to trimming and J lost 8 bases, with 12 bases between them. The V gene's germline CDR1 is MNHEY and CDR2 SVGAGI. DNA for the CDR3: TGTGCCAGCAGTTACAGGGGAGGGCAGGAAAAACTGTTTTTT. This translates into CASSYRGGQEKLFF.

The rearrangement links TRBV10-3 to TRBJ2-7; TRBD2 is a possible D gene (6 bases). The CDR3 is made up of 14 amino acids. V lost 6 bases, J lost 6 bases, and 18 bases lay in between. Germline CDR1 reads ENHRY; CDR2 reads SYGVKD. The chain's CDR3 is CAIRTGTEVGEQYF. The CDR3 DNA follows: TGTGCCATCAGAACCGGGACTGAGGTGGGCGAGCAGTACTTC.

The rearrangement joins TRBV5-1 to TRBJ2-1, with 7 bases identical to TRBD1. The ends lost 0 bases at V and 0 bases at J; junction bases unmatched: 3. The CDR3 contains 16 residues. The germline V gene encodes CDR1 SGHRS and CDR2 YFSETQ. The CDR3 protein is CASSLGTGSSYNEQFF. In nucleotides, the CDR3 is TGCGCCAGCAGCTTGGGGACAGGCAGCTCCTACAATGAGCAGTTCTTC. Supplemented by reference TRBV5-1 and TRBJ2-1, the full variable domain reads KAGVTQTPRYLIKTRGQQVTLSCSPISGHRSVSWYQQTPGQGLQFLFEYFSETQRNKGNFPGRFSGRQFSNSRSEMNVSTLELGDSALYLCASSLGTGSSYNEQFFGPGTRLTVL.

The V gene is TRBV7-2, the J gene TRBJ2-1; 12 bases line up with TRBD2. Per germline, CDR1 SGHTA and CDR2 FQGNSA. The CDR3 has 16 residues. The ends lost 5 bases at V and 8 bases at J; junction bases unmatched: 10. CDR3 DNA: TGTGCCAGCAGCCTGGGACTAGCGGGCCTCAGGGATGAGCAGTTCTTC. Translation gives CASSLGLAGLRDEQFF.

This clone was recorded a few times. This sample includes further DNA sequences coding for the same CDR3. The CDR3 spells CASSRQGVYGYTF. As DNA, the CDR3 is TGTGCCAGCAGCCGTCAGGGGGTCTATGGCTACACCTTC. The chain is built from TRBV7-2 and TRBJ1-2, with 7 bases that match TRBD1. The CDR3 consists of 13 residues. After removal of 5 bases from V and 4 bases from J, the junction contained 4 bases not matched to a gene. CDR1 and CDR2 (germline): SGHTA, FQGNSA.

The rearrangement links TRBV18 to TRBJ1-1; D remains ambiguous. The CDR3 sequence is 16 residues long. Trimming shortened V by 2 bases and J by 0 bases, and 13 bases separated the two germline ends. CDR1 is KGHSH and CDR2 is LQKENI in the germline V gene. The CDR3 spells CASSPGEVWMNTEAFF. CDR3 bases: TGTGCCAGCTCACCAGGGGAGGTCTGGATGAACACTGAAGCTTTCTTT.

This clone was observed a few times. This chain links TRBV5-4 with TRBJ2-1; 10 bases are shared with TRBD1. CDR1 SGHNT and CDR2 YYREEE come from the germline V gene (reference sequence). The CDR3 sequence is 15 residues long. The V gene end was trimmed by 2 bases and the J gene end by 2 bases; junction bases not matched to a gene: 1. Written as DNA, the CDR3 is TGTGCCAGCAGCTTAGGACAGGGGGCCTACAATGAGCAGTTCTTC. Amino acids: CASSLGQGAYNEQFF. The full variable domain, with the rest looked up from reference TRBV5-4 and TRBJ2-1, is ETGVTQSPTHLIKTRGQQVTLRCSSQSGHNTVSWYQQALGQGPQFIFQYYREEENGRGNFPPRFSGLQFPNYSSELNVNALELDDSALYLCASSLGQGAYNEQFFGPGTRLTVL.

The gene calls are TRBV7-9 and TRBJ1-2, with D hard to call. The germline V gene has CDR1 SEHNR and CDR2 FQNEAQ (reference sequence). The ends were cut back, 5 bases at V and 6 bases at J, with 13 bases in the middle. The CDR3 covers 13 residues. Here the CDR3 DNA reads TGTGCCAGCAGCCCGAACGGGTACGATGGCTACACCTTC. Protein sequence: CASSPNGYDGYTF.

The J gene is TRBJ1-6, the V gene TRBV6-5; TRBD1 aligns across 8 bases. V trimming: 7 bases; J trimming: 6 bases; junction bases outside the gene matches: 5. This CDR3 contains 14 residues. Germline CDR1 is MNHEY and CDR2 is SVGAGI. CDR3 amino acids: CASMRGTGNSPLHF. The DNA of the CDR3 is TGTGCCAGCATGAGGGGGACAGGTAATTCACCCCTCCACTTT.

The chain combines TRBV11-1 with TRBJ2-3; D unresolved. From germline, CDR1 is SGHAT and CDR2 FQDESV (reference sequence). V lost 6 bases to trimming and J lost 3 bases, with 10 bases between them. There are 13 residues in the CDR3. The CDR3 DNA reads as TGTGCCAGCAGTCGGTACCATACAGATACGCAGTATTTT. This encodes CASSRYHTDTQYF.

This clone was detected only a few times. The chain has TRBV10-1 and TRBJ2-6; possible D gene TRBD2, 5 bases. Looked up from germline, CDR1 is WNHNN and CDR2 is SYGVQD (reference sequence). The CDR3 sequence is 15 residues long. The ends were cut back, 3 bases at V and 1 base at J, with 7 bases in the middle. The CDR3 reads CASSDSVSGANVLTF. The CDR3 DNA reads as TGCGCCAGCAGTGATAGCGTGTCTGGGGCCAACGTCCTGACTTTC.

This chain connects TRBV5-1 to TRBJ2-1, with TRBD2 matching over 8 bases. The V gene end was trimmed by 3 bases and the J gene end by 4 bases; junction bases not matched to a gene: 6. The CDR3 is 15 residues long. Germline assignment: CDR1 SGHRS and CDR2 YFSETQ. The CDR3 is CASSSIAGSYNEQFF. CDR3 nucleotide sequence: TGCGCCAGCAGCTCAATAGCGGGGTCTTACAATGAGCAGTTCTTC.

The chain joins TRBV11-3 to TRBJ2-1; perhaps TRBD1 as D (6 bases). This CDR3 spans 15 amino acids. Germline CDR1 is SGHNT and CDR2 is YENEEA. V gave up 5 bases and J gave up 2 bases, with 13 bases separating them. Here the CDR3 reads CASSPRGSAYNEQFF. The CDR3 coding sequence is TGTGCCAGCAGCCCAAGGGGGTCCGCCTACAATGAGCAGTTCTTC.

A few counts support this clone. The chain has TRBV6-2 or TRBV6-3 and TRBJ1-2; unclear D gene. Germline CDR1 MNHEY, CDR2 SVGEGT. This CDR3 comprises 11 residues. The V and J ends lost 5 bases and 8 bases respectively, with 9 bases between them. The chain's CDR3 is CASSQTRGYTF. CDR3 DNA: TGTGCCAGCAGTCAAACAAGAGGCTACACCTTC.